The clone carrying this T cell receptor (beta chain) was detected ten times or more. This sample is drawn from a study of blood T cells in healthy people across ages. The second PCR ran about 6 to 12 cycles with a sample-barcoded 5' primer and J-beta primers. One entry per CDR3 protein, called by TCRdb with MiXCR from the 5' RACE reads. The sample has 650,000 to 1,000,000 distinct CDR3 sequences; roughly 35% are singletons. The CDR3 has 15 residues. Germline CDR1 is MNHEY and CDR2 is SVGAGI. The V and J ends lost 4 bases and 5 bases respectively, with 17 bases between them. The chain has TRBV6-5 and TRBJ2-5, with D tentatively TRBD1 (7 bases). The receptor's source is a man aged 18 to 29 in good health. What was sequenced was blood. CDR3 sequence: CASSFVDREEETQYF. CDR3 nucleotides: TGTGCCAGCAGTTTTGTCGACAGGGAGGAGGAGACCCAGTACTTC.